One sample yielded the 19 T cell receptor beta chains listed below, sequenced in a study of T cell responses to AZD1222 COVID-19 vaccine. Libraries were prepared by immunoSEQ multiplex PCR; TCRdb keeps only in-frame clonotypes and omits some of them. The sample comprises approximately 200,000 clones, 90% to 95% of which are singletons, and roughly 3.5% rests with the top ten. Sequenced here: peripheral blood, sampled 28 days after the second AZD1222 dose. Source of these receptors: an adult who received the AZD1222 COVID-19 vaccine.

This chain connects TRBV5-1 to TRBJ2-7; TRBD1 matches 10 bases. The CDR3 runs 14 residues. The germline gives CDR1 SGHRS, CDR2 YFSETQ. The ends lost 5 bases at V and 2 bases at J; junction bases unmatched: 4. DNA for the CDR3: TGCGCCAGCAGGCGGGGGACAGGGGCCTACGAGCAGTACTTC. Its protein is CASRRGTGAYEQYF.

The CDR3, as DNA: TGCGCCAGCAGCTTGGGCGGGGGGCCTCACAGCAATCAGCCCCAGCATTTT. Protein product: CASSLGGGPHSNQPQHF. The chain recombines TRBV5-1 with TRBJ1-5; D is possibly TRBD1 (6 bases). CDR1 SGHRS and CDR2 YFSETQ come from the germline V gene. V was trimmed by 0 bases and J by 1 base, leaving 14 bases between them. The length of the CDR3 is 17 residues.

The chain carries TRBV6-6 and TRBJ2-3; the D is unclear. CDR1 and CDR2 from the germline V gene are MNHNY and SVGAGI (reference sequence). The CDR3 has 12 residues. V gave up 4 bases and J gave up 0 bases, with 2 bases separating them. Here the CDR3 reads CASSLSTDTQYF. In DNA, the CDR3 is TGTGCCAGCAGTTTAAGCACAGATACGCAGTATTTT.

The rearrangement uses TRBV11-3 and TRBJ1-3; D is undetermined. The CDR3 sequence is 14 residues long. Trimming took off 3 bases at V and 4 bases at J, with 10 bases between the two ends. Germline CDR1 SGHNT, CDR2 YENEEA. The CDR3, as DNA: TGTGCCAGCAGCTTTGCGTCCGCAGGAAACACCATATATTTT. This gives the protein CASSFASAGNTIYF.

In DNA form, the CDR3 reads TGTGCCAGTAGTATAGTGGGAGCCCTTAATGAGCAGTTCTTC. Its protein product is CASSIVGALNEQFF. This chain uses TRBV19 with TRBJ2-1; a possible D gene is TRBD2 (5 bases). This CDR3 is built from 14 residues. The germline V and J ends were trimmed by 1 base and 7 bases, with 11 bases remaining between them. Germline V lookup: CDR1 LNHDA, CDR2 SQIVND (reference sequence).

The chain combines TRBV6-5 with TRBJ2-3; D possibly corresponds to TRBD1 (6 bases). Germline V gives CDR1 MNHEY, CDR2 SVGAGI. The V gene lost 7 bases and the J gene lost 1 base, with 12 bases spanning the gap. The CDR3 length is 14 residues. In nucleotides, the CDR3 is TGTGCCAGCAAGGGGGAGTTAGGCACAGATACGCAGTATTTT. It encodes CASKGELGTDTQYF.

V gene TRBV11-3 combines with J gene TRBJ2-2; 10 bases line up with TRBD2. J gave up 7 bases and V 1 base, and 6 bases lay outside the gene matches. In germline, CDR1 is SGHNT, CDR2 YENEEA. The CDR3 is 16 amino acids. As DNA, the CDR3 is TGTGCCAGCAGCTTAGGTTTTAGCGGGAGGTACGGGGAGCTGTTTTTT. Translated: CASSLGFSGRYGELFF.

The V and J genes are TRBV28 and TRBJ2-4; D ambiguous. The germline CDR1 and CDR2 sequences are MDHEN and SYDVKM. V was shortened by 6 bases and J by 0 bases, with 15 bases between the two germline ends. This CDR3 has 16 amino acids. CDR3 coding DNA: TGTGCCAGCAGCTCGCTGGGTTCGCTAGCCAAAAACATTCAGTACTTC. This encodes CASSSLGSLAKNIQYF. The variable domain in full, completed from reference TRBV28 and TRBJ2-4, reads DVKVTQSSRYLVKRTGEKVFLECVQDMDHENMFWYRQDPGLGLRLIYFSYDVKMKEKGDIPEGYSVSREKKERFSLILESASTNQTSMYLCASSSLGSLAKNIQYFGAGTRLSVL.

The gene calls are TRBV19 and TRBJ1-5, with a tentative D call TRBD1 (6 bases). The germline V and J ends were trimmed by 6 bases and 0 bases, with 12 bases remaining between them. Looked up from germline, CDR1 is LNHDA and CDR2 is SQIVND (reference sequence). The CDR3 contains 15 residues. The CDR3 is CASRRGAYSNQPQHF. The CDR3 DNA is TGTGCCAGTAGGCGGGGGGCCTATAGCAATCAGCCCCAGCATTTT.

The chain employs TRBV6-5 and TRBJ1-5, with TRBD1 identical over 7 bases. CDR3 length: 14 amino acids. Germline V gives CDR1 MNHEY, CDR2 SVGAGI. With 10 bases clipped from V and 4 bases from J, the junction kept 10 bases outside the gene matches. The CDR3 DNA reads TGTGCCACCACCGACAGGGCGCTAAATCAGCCCCAGCATTTT. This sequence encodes CATTDRALNQPQHF.

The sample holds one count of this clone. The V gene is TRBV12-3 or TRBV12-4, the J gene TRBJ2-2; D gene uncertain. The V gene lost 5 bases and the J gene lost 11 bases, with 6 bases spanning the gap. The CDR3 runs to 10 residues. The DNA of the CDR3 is TGTGCCAGCAGTCCCCTTGAGCTGTTTTTT. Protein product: CASSPLELFF.

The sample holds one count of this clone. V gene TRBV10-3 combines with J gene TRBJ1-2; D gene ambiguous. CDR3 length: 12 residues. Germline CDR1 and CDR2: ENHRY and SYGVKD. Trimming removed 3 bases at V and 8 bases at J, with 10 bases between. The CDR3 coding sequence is TGTGCCATCAGTGACTCTAGCTGGGGCTACACCTTC. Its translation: CAISDSSWGYTF.

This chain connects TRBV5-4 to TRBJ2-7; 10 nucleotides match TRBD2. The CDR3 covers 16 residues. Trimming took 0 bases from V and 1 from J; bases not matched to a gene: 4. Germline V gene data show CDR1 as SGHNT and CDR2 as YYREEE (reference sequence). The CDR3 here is CASSLGSGRKSYEQYF. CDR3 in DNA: TGTGCCAGCAGCTTGGGTAGCGGGAGGAAATCCTACGAGCAGTACTTC. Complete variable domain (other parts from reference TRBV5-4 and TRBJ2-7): ETGVTQSPTHLIKTRGQQVTLRCSSQSGHNTVSWYQQALGQGPQFIFQYYREEENGRGNFPPRFSGLQFPNYSSELNVNALELDDSALYLCASSLGSGRKSYEQYFGPGTRLTVT.

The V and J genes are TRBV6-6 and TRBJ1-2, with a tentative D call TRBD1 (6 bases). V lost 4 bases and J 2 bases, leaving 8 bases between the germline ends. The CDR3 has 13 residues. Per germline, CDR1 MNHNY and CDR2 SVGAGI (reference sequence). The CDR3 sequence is CASSSQGNYGYTF. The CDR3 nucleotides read TGTGCCAGCAGTTCACAGGGCAACTATGGCTACACCTTC.

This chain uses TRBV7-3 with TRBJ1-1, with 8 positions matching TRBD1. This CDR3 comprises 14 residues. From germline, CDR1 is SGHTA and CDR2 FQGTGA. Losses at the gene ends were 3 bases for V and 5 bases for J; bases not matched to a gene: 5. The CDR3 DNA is TGTGCCAGCAGCTTCGACAGGGGATCTACTGAAGCTTTCTTT. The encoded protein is CASSFDRGSTEAFF.

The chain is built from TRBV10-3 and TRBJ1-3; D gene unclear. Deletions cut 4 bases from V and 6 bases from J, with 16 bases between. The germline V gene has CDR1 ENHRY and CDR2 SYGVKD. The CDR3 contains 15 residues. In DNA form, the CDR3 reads TGTGCCATCAGTGCCCTCTCGAGTCGGGAAAACACCATATATTTT. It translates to CAISALSSRENTIYF.

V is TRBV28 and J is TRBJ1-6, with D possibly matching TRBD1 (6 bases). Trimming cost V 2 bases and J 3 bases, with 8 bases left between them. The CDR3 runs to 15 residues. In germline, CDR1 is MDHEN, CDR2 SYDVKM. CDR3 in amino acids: CASSLGGLYNSPLHF. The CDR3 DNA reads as TGTGCCAGCAGTTTAGGGGGGCTCTATAATTCACCCCTCCACTTT. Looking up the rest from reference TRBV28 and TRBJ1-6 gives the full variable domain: DVKVTQSSRYLVKRTGEKVFLECVQDMDHENMFWYRQDPGLGLRLIYFSYDVKMKEKGDIPEGYSVSREKKERFSLILESASTNQTSMYLCASSLGGLYNSPLHFGNGTRLTVT.

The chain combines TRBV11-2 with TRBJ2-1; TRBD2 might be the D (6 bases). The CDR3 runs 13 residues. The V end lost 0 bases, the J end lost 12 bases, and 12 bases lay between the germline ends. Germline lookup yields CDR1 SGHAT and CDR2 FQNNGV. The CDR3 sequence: CASSLDPGGRQFF. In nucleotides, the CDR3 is TGTGCCAGCAGCTTAGATCCCGGGGGAAGGCAGTTCTTC.

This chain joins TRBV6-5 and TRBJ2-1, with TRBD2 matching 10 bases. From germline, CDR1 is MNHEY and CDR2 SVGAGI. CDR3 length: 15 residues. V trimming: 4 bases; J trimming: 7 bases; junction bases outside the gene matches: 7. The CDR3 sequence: CASSFIAGGLNEQFF. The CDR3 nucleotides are TGTGCCAGCAGTTTCATAGCGGGAGGCCTGAATGAGCAGTTCTTC.